The next 21 T cell receptor beta chains were all read from a single sample in a study of T-cell reconstitution after alpha-beta-depleted transplantation in children. Unique molecular identifiers were built into the TCRbeta library. A single record per CDR3 protein comes from TCRdb applying MiXCR to the PCR reads. The repertoire has hundreds of thousands of distinct CDR3 sequences, 15% to 20% of them found once; the top ten carry roughly 3.3%. Sequencing was performed on PBMCs from the stem cell graft donor, taken from the stem cell graft. The receptors come from a human donor who donated a stem cell graft to a child with acute lymphoblastic leukemia.

The chain couples TRBV6-1 to TRBJ1-2; no reliable D call. From germline, CDR1 is MNHNS and CDR2 SASEGT. The CDR3 spans 14 residues. V lost 6 bases, J lost 4 bases, and 15 bases lay in between. CDR3 in amino acids: CASRLHSLPYGYTF. As DNA, the CDR3 is TGTGCCAGCAGACTACACAGCCTCCCCTATGGCTACACCTTC.

This clonotype was seen at least ten times. Compared with germline, one end of the junction differs, possibly owing to a read error. The rearrangement joins TRBV5-1 to TRBJ1-1, with D unclear. The CDR3 length is 13 residues. Germline V gene data show CDR1 as SGHRS and CDR2 as YFSETQ. Here the CDR3 reads CASSFSMNTEAFF. CDR3 bases: TGTGCCAGCAGTTTTTCTATGAACACTGAAGCTTTCTTT. The variable domain in full, with the rest retrieved from reference TRBV5-1 and TRBJ1-1, is KAGVTQTPRYLIKTRGQQVTLSCSPISGHRSVSWYQQTPGQGLQFLFEYFSETQRNKGNFPGRFSGRQFSNSRSEMNVSTLELGDSALYLCASSFSMNTEAFFGQGTRLTVV.

This sequence joins TRBV7-6 and TRBJ2-5; 9 bases line up with TRBD1. Germline V lookup: CDR1 SGHVS, CDR2 FNYEAQ. This CDR3 has 15 amino acids. The J segment lost 1 base and the V segment lost 5 bases, leaving 5 bases of the junction unmatched. The CDR3 sequence is CASSPIQGAQETQYF. The CDR3 DNA is TGTGCCAGCAGCCCGATACAGGGGGCCCAAGAGACCCAGTACTTC.

This clonotype has more than one count but fewer than ten. The J gene is TRBJ2-2, the V gene TRBV4-1, with unresolved D. The CDR3 contains 16 residues. The germline V gene encodes CDR1 MGHRA and CDR2 YSYEKL. V was trimmed by 1 base and J by 0 bases, leaving 9 bases between them. CDR3 in DNA: TGCGCCAGCAGCCAAGGGGTACTTACGAACACCGGGGAGCTGTTTTTT. Its translation is CASSQGVLTNTGELFF.

This clonotype was counted a few times. CDR3 DNA: TGTGCCAGCACCATCCCCGTTAGCGGGACCTCCTACAATGAGCAGTTCTTC. Its protein is CASTIPVSGTSYNEQFF. V gene TRBV7-9 combines with J gene TRBJ2-1; 8 bases map to TRBD2. Germline V gives CDR1 SEHNR, CDR2 FQNEAQ (reference sequence). This CDR3 has 17 residues. V lost 7 bases, J lost 0 bases, and 11 bases stayed unmatched.

There are a few counts of this clonotype. This chain links TRBV5-5 with TRBJ2-3; the D gene is possibly TRBD2 (6 bases). V gave up 0 bases and J gave up 0 bases, with 14 bases separating them. Germline CDR1 reads SGHKS; CDR2 reads YYEKEE (reference sequence). The CDR3 spans 17 residues. As DNA, the CDR3 is TGTGCCAGCAGCTTGGTTCTTAGCGGACCTAGCACAGATACGCAGTATTTT. Its protein product is CASSLVLSGPSTDTQYF.

This clonotype was counted a few times. The rearrangement joins TRBV7-8 to TRBJ1-1, with D unclear. The germline V gene encodes CDR1 SGHVS and CDR2 FQNEAQ. Trimming shortened V by 5 bases and J by 1 base, and 17 bases separated the two germline ends. The CDR3 length is 16 residues. CDR3: CASSTPRNTGNTEAFF. CDR3 coding DNA: TGTGCCAGCAGCACACCAAGAAACACGGGGAACACTGAAGCTTTCTTT.

This clonotype was seen only a few times. This chain links TRBV7-9 with TRBJ1-2; D is unclear. Germline CDR1 reads SEHNR; CDR2 reads FQNEAQ (reference sequence). There are 12 residues in the CDR3. Trimming stripped 6 bases from V and 4 bases from J, with 9 bases between. CDR3 in amino acids: CASSPAFYGYTF. CDR3 coding DNA: TGTGCCAGCAGTCCTGCGTTCTATGGCTACACCTTC.

This clonotype was seen a handful of times. This rearrangement joins TRBV5-4 to TRBJ2-1, with 12 bases lining up with TRBD2. CDR1 is SGHNT and CDR2 is YYREEE in the germline V gene (reference sequence). The CDR3 consists of 17 residues. V gave up 0 bases and J gave up 8 bases; unmatched junction bases: 9. The DNA of the CDR3 is TGTGCCAGCAGCTTGGCCCGACTAGCGGGAGTCGTCGATGAGCAGTTCTTC. It translates to CASSLARLAGVVDEQFF.

Many counts were recorded for this clonotype. The J gene is TRBJ2-7, the V gene TRBV12-3 or TRBV12-4; D gene ambiguous. V lost 5 bases and J 0 bases, leaving 14 bases between the germline ends. This CDR3 comprises 15 residues. CDR3 in DNA: TGTGCCAGCAGTCCGCCGGGCTTAAGCTCCTACGAGCAGTACTTC. This translates into CASSPPGLSSYEQYF.

The rearrangement links TRBV10-1 to TRBJ2-1; D perhaps matches TRBD1 (5 bases). In germline, CDR1 is WNHNN, CDR2 SYGVQD (reference sequence). Deletions cut 0 bases from V and 8 bases from J, with 11 bases between. The CDR3 sequence is 14 residues long. CDR3 bases: TGCGCCAGCAGTGAGTCGGGTTTAGGGGATGAGCAGTTCTTC. It encodes CASSESGLGDEQFF.

The rearrangement links TRBV11-2 to TRBJ2-7; 10 bases match TRBD2. With V trimmed by 5 bases and J by 3 bases, 7 bases remained unmatched. The CDR3 is 15 residues long. The germline gives CDR1 SGHAT, CDR2 FQNNGV. CDR3 amino acids: CASSQGGTSVYEQYF. CDR3 nucleotides: TGTGCCAGCAGCCAAGGCGGGACTAGCGTCTACGAGCAGTACTTC.

A few counts support this clonotype. The chain recombines TRBV29-1 with TRBJ2-4; D assignment may be TRBD1 or TRBD2 (5 bases each). In germline, CDR1 is SQVTM, CDR2 ANQGSEA. Deletions cut 6 bases from V and 8 bases from J, with 14 bases between. The CDR3 covers 12 residues. The CDR3 nucleotides are TGCAGCGTGGGGGTAGCAGGTGACATTCAGTACTTC. This encodes CSVGVAGDIQYF.

The chain links TRBV12-3 or TRBV12-4 to TRBJ1-2; TRBD1 aligns across 12 bases. V lost 1 base and J lost 7; bases outside the gene matches: 7. This CDR3 comprises 16 residues. This CDR3 is CASSLGSGTGGRGYTF. The CDR3 bases are TGTGCCAGCAGTTTAGGGTCAGGGACAGGGGGCCGTGGCTACACCTTC.

The rearrangement links TRBV18 to TRBJ1-5; D perhaps matches TRBD1 (6 bases). Trimming cost V 3 bases and J 10 bases, with 16 bases left between them. This CDR3 is 14 amino acids long. CDR1 KGHSH and CDR2 LQKENI come from the germline V gene. CDR3 sequence (DNA): TGTGCCAGCTCACCTGAACAGGGATTACATCCCCAGCATTTT. It is translated as CASSPEQGLHPQHF.

This clonotype was observed a handful of times. The V gene is TRBV29-1, the J gene TRBJ1-2; D not certain. The germline CDR1 and CDR2 sequences are SQVTM and ANQGSEA. V lost 0 bases to trimming and J lost 4 bases, with 12 bases between them. The CDR3 sequence is 14 residues long. CDR3 region: CSVEDWARTYGYTF. CDR3 nucleotides: TGCAGCGTTGAAGATTGGGCCAGGACCTATGGCTACACCTTC.

This clonotype was counted many times. One junction end disagrees with the germline gene, perhaps due to a read error. V is TRBV5-1 and J is TRBJ1-2, with D perhaps TRBD1 (6 bases). The CDR3 is 13 residues long. Germline V lookup: CDR1 SGHRS, CDR2 YFSETQ. CDR3 protein: CASSLAGDYGYTF. DNA of the CDR3: TGTGCCAGCAGCTTAGCAGGGGACTATGGCTACACCTTC.

V and J are TRBV11-3 and TRBJ2-3, with TRBD1 matching over 7 bases. The CDR3 contains 15 residues. Germline assignment: CDR1 SGHNT and CDR2 YENEEA. With V trimmed by 5 bases and J by 1 base, 6 bases remained unmatched. The CDR3 sequence is CASSLRGLGTDTQYF. CDR3 DNA sequence: TGTGCCAGCAGCCTGAGGGGGCTGGGCACAGATACGCAGTATTTT.

This clonotype was found a few times. This chain links TRBV12-3 or TRBV12-4 with TRBJ2-3; no clear D gene. With 4 bases removed from V and 5 bases from J, the gap between germline ends came to 13 bases. CDR3 length equals 14 residues. The CDR3 region is CASSSSPQEDTQYF. Written as DNA, the CDR3 is TGTGCCAGCAGTTCTTCCCCCCAGGAAGATACGCAGTATTTT.

The chain combines TRBV6-5 with TRBJ1-2, with D hard to call. Germline V CDR1 and CDR2: MNHEY, SVGAGI. V was shortened by 1 base and J by 4 bases, with 7 bases between the two germline ends. The CDR3 runs 13 residues. CDR3 DNA sequence: TGTGCCAGCAGTTACTTGAACCTCTATGGCTACACCTTC. Translating gives CASSYLNLYGYTF.

For the CDR3, the DNA is TGTGCCAGTAGCCCGCAGAGACAGACTAGCGAAACCTACAATGAGCAGTTCTTC. Translated, it gives CASSPQRQTSETYNEQFF. The V and J genes are TRBV19 and TRBJ2-1; 8 bases are shared with TRBD2. This CDR3 has 18 residues. Looked up from germline, CDR1 is LNHDA and CDR2 is SQIVND (reference sequence). With 6 bases clipped from V and 2 bases from J, the junction kept 15 bases outside the gene matches.